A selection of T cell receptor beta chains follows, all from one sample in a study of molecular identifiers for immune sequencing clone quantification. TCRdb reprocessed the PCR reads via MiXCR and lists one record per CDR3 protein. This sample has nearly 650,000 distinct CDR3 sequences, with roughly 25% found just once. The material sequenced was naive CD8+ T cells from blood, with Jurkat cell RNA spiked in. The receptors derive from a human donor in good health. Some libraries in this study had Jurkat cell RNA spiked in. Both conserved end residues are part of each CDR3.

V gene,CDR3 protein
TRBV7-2,CASSQYRHGTGATEAFF
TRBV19,CASSIGGRGLLNIQYF
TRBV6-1,CASSEDGILDQPQHF
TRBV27,CASKQGLDDEQYF
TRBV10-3,CAISGSGRYSYEQYF
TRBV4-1,CASSHQGPLAGAVQETQYF
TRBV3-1,CASSQGNLAKNIQYF
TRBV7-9,CASGHSGPINSPFHF
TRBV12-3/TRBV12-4,CASSFSLAGGLGSYNEQFF
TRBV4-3,CASSQTGTGSAYEQYF
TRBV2,CASSGRANTDTQYF
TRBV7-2,CASSSGQGDNYGYTF
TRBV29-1,CSPRTGLNQPQHF
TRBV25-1,CASSEIAGVVNEQFF
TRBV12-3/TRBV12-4,CASGPSVSYEQYF
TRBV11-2,CASSLGVVGGGEQYF
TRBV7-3,CASSPSGKVDTQYF
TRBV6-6,CASSYSLSVGTANYGYTF
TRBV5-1,CASSGPAGQTGFTATQYF
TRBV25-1,CASSGGLAGELFF
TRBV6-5,CASRGPRDTQYF
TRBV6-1,CASIGDSHMNQPQHF
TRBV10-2,CASSPNDPGETQYF
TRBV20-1,CSARGGTSAPEGNEQFF
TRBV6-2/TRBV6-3,CASSSSAVYGYTF
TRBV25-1,CASSESTAYEQYF
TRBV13,CASSLEGTDEQYF
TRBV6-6,CASSYTRAEYSNQPQHF
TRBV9,CAGSGQTGTSSYNSPLHF
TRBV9,CASSVEGGPGGTDTQYF
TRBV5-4,CASSLGGPADTQYF
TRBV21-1,CASSKRLARARETQYF
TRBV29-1,CSVELQGTPAGELFF
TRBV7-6,CASSLAAELNTEAFF
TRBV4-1,CASSQAVSGPYEQYF
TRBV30,CAWSPWRGGETQYF
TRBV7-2,CATAWASGEQFF
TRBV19,CACSIDPWGYEQYF
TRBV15,CATSRAGGSNQPQHF
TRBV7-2,CASSRGPGGQETQYF
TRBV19,CASSIPGLGSSDTQYF
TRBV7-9,CASGLGLAGNTDTQYF
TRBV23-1,CASSLTRDRGRINQPQHF
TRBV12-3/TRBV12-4,CASSLTPRTTGELFF
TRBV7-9,CVSSLSLRGPHSPLHF
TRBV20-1,CSAPGLATYEQYF
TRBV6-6,CASSYSFGGTDTQYF